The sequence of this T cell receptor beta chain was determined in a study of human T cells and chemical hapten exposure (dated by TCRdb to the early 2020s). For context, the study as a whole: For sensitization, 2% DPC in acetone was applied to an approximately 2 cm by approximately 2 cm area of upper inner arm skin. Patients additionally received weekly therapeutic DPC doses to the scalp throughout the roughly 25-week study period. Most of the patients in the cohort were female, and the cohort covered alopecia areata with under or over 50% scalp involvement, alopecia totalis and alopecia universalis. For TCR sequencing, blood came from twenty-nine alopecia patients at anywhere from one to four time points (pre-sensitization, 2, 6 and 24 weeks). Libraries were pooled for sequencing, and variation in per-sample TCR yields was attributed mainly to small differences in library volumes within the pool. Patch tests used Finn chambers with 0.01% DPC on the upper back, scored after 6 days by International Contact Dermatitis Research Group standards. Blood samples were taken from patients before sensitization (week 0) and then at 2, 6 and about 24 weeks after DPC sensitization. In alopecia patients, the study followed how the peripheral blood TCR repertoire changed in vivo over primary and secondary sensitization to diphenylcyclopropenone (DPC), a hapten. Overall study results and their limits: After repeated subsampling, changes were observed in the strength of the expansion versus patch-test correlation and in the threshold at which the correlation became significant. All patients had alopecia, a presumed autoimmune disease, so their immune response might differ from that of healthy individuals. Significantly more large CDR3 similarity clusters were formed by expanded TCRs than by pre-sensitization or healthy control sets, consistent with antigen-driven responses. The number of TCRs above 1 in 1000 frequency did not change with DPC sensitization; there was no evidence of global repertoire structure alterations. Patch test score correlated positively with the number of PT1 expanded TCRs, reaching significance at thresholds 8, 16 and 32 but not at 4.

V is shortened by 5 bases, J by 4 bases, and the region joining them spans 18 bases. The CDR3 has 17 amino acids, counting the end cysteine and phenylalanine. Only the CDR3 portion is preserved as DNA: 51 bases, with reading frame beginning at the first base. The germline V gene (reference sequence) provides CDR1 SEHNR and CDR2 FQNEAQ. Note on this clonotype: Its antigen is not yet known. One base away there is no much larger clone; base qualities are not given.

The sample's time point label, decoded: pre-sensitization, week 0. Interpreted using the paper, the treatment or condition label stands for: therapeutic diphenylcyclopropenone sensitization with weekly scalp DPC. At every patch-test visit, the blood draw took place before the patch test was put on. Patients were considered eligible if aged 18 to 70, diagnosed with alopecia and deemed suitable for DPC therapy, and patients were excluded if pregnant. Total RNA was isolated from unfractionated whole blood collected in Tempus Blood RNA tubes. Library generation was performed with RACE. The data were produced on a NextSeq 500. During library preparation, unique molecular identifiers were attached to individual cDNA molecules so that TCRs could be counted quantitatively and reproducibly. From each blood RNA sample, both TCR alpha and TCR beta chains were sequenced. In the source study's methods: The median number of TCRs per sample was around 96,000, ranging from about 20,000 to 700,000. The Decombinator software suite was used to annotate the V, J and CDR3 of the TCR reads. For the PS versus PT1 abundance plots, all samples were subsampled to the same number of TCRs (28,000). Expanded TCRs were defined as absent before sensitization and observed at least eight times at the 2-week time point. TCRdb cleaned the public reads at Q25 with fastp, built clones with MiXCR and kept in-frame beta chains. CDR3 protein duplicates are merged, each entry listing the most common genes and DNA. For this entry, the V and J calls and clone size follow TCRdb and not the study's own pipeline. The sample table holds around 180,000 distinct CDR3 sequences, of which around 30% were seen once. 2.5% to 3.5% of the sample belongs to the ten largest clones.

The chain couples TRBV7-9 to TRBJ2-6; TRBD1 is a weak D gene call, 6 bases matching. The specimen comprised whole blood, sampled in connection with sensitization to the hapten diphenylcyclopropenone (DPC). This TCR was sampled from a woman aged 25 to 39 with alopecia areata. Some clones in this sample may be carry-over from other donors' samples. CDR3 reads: CASSAKTTGTGANVLTF. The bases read TGTGCCAGCAGCGCAAAGACCACAGGGACCGGGGCCAACGTCCTGACTTTC.